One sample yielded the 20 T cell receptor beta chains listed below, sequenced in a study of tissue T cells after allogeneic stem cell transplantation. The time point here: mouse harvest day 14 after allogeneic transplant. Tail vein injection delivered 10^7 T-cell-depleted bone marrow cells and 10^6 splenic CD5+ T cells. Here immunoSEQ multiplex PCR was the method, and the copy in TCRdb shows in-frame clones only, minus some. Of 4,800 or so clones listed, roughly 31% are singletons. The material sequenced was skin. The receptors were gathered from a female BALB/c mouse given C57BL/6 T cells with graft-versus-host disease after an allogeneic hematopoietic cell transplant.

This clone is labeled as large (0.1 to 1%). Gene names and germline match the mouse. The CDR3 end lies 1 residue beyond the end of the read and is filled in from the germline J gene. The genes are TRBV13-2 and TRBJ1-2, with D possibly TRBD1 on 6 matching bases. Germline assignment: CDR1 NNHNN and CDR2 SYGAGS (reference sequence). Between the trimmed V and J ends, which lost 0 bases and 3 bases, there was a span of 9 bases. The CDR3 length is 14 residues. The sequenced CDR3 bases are TGTGCCAGCGGTGATGTACAGGGAGACTCCGACTACACC. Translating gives CASGDVQGDSDYT. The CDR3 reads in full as CASGDVQGDSDYTF.

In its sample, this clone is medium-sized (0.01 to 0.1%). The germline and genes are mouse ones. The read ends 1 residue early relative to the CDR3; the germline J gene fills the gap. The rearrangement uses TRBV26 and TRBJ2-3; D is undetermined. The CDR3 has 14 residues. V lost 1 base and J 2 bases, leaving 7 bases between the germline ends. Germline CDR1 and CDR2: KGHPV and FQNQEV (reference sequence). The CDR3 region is CASSLFQSAETLYF. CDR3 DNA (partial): TGTGCCAGCAGTCTGTTTCAGTCTGCAGAAACGCTGTAT.

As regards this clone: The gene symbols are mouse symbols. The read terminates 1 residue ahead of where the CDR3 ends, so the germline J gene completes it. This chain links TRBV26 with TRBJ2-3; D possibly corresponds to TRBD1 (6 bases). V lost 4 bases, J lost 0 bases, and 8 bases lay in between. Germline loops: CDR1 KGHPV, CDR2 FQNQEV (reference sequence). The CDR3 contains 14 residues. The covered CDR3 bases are TGTGCCAGCAGTCAGGGACACAGTGCAGAAACGCTGTAT. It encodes CASSQGHSAETLY. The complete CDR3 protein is CASSQGHSAETLYF.

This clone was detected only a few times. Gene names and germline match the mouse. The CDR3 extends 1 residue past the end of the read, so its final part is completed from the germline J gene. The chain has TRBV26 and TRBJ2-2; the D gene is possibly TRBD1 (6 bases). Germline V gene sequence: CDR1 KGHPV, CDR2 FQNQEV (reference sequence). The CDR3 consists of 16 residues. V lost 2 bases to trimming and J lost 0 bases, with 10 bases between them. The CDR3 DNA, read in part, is TGTGCCAGCAGTCTGGCCGGGACAACAAACACCGGGCAGCTCTAC. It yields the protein CASSLAGTTNTGQLY. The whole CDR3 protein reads CASSLAGTTNTGQLYF.

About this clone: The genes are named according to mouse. The CDR3 spells CASSLEGTVFF. The covered CDR3 bases are TGTGCCAGCAGCTTAGAGGGTACAGTCTTC. The chain links TRBV3 to TRBJ1-1; D is uncertain. The CDR3 end lies 1 residue beyond the end of the read and is filled in from the germline J gene. Germline-derived CDR1 and CDR2 are SNHLY and FYNGKV (reference sequence). CDR3 size: 11 residues. V lost 1 base to trimming and J lost 10 bases, with 7 bases between them.

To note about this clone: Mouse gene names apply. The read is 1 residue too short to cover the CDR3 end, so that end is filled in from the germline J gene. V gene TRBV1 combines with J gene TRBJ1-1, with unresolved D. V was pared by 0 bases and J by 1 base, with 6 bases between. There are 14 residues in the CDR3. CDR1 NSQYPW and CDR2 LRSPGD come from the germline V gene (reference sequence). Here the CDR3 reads CTCSADHRNTEVFF. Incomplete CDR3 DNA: TGCACCTGCAGTGCAGATCACAGAAACACAGAAGTCTTC.

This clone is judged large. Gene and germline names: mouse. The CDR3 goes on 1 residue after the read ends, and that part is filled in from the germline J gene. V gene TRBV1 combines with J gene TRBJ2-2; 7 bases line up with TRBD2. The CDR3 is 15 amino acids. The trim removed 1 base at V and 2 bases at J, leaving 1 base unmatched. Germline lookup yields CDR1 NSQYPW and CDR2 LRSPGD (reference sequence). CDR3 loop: CTCSAVGGNTGQLYF. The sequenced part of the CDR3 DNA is TGCACCTGCAGTGCAGTTGGGGGGAACACCGGGCAGCTCTAC.

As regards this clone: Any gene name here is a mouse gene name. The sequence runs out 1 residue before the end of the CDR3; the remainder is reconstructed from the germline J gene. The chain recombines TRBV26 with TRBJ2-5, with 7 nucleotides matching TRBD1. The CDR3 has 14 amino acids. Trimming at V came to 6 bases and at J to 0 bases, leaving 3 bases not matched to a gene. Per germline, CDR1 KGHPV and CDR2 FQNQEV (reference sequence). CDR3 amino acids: CASSGTANQDTQYF. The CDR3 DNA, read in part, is TGTGCCAGCAGCGGGACAGCTAACCAAGACACCCAGTAC.

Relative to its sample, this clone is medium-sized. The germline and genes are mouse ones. CDR3 bases read: TGCTCCAGCAGTCGGTCGACGGCAAACACCGGGCAGCTCTAC. Amino acids: CSSSRSTANTGQLY. The CDR3 in its entirety is CSSSRSTANTGQLYF. The chain couples TRBV23 to TRBJ2-2. Read coverage stops 1 residue before the CDR3 terminus; the germline J gene supplies the remainder. CDR3 size: 15 residues. Germline V gives CDR1 KGHTA, CDR2 FQNQQP.

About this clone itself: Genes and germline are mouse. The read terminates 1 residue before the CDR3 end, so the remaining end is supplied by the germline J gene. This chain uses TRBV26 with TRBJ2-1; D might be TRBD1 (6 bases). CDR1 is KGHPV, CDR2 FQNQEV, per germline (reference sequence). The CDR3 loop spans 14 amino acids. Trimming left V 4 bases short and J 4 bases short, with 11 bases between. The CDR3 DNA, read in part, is TGTGCCAGCAGTCAACAGGGAGGGTATGCTGAGCAGTTC. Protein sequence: CASSQQGGYAEQF. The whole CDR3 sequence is CASSQQGGYAEQFF.

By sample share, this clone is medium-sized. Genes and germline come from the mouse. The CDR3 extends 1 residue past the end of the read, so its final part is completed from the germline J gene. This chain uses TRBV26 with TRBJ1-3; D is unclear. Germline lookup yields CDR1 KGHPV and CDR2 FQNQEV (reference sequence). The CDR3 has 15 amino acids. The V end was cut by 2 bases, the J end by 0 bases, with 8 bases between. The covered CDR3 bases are TGTGCCAGCAGTCTGGACAAAAATTCTGGAAATACGCTCTAT. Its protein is CASSLDKNSGNTLY. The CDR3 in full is CASSLDKNSGNTLYF.

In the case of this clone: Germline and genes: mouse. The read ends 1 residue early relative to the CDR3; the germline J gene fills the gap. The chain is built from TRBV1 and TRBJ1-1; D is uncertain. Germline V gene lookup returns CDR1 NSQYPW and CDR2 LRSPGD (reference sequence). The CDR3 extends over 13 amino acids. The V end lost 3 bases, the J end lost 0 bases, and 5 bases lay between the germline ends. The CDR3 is CTCSAGTNTEVFF. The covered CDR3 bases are TGCACCTGCAGTGCCGGCACAAACACAGAAGTCTTC.

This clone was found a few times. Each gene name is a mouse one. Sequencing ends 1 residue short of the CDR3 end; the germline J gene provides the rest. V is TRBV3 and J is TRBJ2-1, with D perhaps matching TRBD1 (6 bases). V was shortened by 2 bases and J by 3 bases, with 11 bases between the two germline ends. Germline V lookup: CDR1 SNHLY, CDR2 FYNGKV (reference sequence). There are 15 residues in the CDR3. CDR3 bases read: TGTGCCAGCAGCTTACGGACAGTCGGCTATGCTGAGCAGTTC. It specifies CASSLRTVGYAEQF. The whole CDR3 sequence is CASSLRTVGYAEQFF.

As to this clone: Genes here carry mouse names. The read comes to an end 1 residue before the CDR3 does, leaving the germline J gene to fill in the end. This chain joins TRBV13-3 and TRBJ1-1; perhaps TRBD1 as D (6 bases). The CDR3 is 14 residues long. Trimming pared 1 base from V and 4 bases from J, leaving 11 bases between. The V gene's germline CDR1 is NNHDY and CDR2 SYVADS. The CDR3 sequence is CASSDSRGGTEVFF. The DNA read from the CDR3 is TGTGCCAGCAGTGATTCCAGGGGAGGCACAGAAGTCTTC.

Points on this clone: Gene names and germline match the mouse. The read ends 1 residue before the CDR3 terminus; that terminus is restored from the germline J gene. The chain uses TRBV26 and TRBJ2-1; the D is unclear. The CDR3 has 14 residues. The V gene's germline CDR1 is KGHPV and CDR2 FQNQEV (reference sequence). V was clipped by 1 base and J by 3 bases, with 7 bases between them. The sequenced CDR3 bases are TGTGCCAGCAGTCTGTTTCAGTCCTATGCTGAGCAGTTC. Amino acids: CASSLFQSYAEQF. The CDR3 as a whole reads CASSLFQSYAEQFF.

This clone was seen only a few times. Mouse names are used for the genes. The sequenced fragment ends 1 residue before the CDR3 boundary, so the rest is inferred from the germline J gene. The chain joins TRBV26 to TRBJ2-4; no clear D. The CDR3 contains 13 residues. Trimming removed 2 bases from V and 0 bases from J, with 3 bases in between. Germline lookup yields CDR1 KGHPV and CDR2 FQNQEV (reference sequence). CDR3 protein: CASSLSSQNTLYF. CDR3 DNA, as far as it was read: TGTGCCAGCAGTCTGAGTAGTCAAAACACCTTGTAC.

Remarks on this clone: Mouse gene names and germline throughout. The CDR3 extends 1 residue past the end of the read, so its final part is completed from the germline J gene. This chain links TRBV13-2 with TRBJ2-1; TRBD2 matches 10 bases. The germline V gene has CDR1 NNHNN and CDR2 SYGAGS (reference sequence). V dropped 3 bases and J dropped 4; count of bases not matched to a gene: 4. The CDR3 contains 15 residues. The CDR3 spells CASGARTGGYAEQFF. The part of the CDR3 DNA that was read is TGTGCCAGCGGTGCCCGGACTGGGGGATATGCTGAGCAGTTC.

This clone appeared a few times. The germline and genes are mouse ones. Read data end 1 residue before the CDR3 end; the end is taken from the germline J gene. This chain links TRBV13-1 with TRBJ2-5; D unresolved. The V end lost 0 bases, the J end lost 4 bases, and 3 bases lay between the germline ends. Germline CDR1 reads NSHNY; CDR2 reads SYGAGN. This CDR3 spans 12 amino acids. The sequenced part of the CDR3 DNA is TGTGCCAGCAGTGATGCCAAAGACACCCAGTAC. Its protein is CASSDAKDTQY. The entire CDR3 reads CASSDAKDTQYF.

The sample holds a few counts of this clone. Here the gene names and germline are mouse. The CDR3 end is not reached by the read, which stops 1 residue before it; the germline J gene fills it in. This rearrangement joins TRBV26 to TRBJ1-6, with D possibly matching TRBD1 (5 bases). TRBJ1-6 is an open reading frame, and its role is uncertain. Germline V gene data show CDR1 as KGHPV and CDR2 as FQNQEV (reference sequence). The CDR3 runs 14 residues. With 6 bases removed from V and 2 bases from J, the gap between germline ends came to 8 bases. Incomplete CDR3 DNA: TGTGCCAGCAGCCCGGACACCTATAATTCGCCCCTCTAC. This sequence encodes CASSPDTYNSPLY. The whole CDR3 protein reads CASSPDTYNSPLYF.

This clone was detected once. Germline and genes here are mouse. The sequenced CDR3 bases are TGTGCCAGCGGCCCGGGACAGAGGGACACAGAAGTCTTC. It is translated as CASGPGQRDTEVF. The full CDR3 protein is CASGPGQRDTEVFF. The chain uses TRBV13-2 and TRBJ1-1, with TRBD1 matching 7 bases. The sequenced fragment ends 1 residue before the CDR3 boundary, so the rest is inferred from the germline J gene. V trimming: 5 bases; J trimming: 3 bases; junction bases outside the gene matches: 7. The CDR3 totals 14 residues. Germline-derived CDR1 and CDR2 are NNHNN and SYGAGS (reference sequence).